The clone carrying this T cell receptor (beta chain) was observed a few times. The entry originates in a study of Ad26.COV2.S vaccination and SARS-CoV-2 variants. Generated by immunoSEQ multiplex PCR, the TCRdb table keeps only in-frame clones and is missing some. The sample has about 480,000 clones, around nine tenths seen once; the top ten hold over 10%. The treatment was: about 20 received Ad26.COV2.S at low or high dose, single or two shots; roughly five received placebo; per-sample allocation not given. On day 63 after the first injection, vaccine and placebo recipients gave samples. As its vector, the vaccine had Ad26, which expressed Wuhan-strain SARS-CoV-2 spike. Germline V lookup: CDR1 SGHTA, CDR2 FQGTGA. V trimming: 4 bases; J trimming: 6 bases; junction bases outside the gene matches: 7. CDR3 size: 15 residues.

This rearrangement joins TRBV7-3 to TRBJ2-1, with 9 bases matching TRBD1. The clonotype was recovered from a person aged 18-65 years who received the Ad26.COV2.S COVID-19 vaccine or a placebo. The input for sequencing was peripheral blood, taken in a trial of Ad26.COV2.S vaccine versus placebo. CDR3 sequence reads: CASSSFDRGSNEQFF. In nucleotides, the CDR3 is TGTGCCAGCAGCTCCTTCGACAGGGGGTCCAATGAGCAGTTCTTC.